The 30 T cell receptor beta chains below come from one sample, sequenced in a study of T cell changes during pregnancy in multiple sclerosis. Here immunoSEQ multiplex PCR was the method, and the copy in TCRdb shows in-frame clones only, minus some. The data contain approximately 93,000 clones, more than 85% of them seen just once; the ten biggest clones take up 0.85% to 0.95%. Sequenced here: peripheral blood, sampled before pregnancy. Every receptor here comes from a female donor with multiple sclerosis, enrolled in a pregnancy study.

This chain connects TRBV19 to TRBJ1-1; D is unclear. The CDR3 length is 15 residues. The V end was cut by 8 bases, the J end by 3 bases, with 19 bases between. Germline V lookup: CDR1 LNHDA, CDR2 SQIVND (reference sequence). The CDR3 sequence is CASPEGLVQDTEAFF. CDR3 nucleotide sequence: TGTGCCAGTCCTGAGGGCCTAGTTCAGGACACTGAAGCTTTCTTT.

This clone appeared once. The CDR3 DNA sequence: TGTGCCAGCAGTGTAGGGCGGGACACCGGGGAGCTGTTTTTT. It encodes CASSVGRDTGELFF. The rearrangement joins TRBV2 to TRBJ2-2; possibly TRBD2 for D (5 bases). Germline values: CDR1 SNHLY, CDR2 FYNNEI. V lost 4 bases to trimming and J lost 3 bases, with 9 bases between them. The CDR3 has 14 amino acids.

The chain uses TRBV6-6 and TRBJ1-2; D may be TRBD1 (6 bases). Germline lookup yields CDR1 MNHNY and CDR2 SVGAGI (reference sequence). The CDR3 totals 14 residues. Trimming left V 7 bases short and J 3 bases short, with 15 bases between. The CDR3 region is CASTPTGVYYGYTF. CDR3 sequence (DNA): TGTGCCAGCACCCCGACAGGAGTTTACTATGGCTACACCTTC.

In DNA, the CDR3 is TGCGCCAGCAGCTTGGCCACGGGGGAGAGGAACACTGAAGCTTTCTTT. It is translated as CASSLATGERNTEAFF. The J gene is TRBJ1-1, the V gene TRBV5-1; TRBD1 is a possible D gene (5 bases). Trimming took off 0 bases at V and 1 base at J, with 13 bases between the two ends. The V gene's germline CDR1 is SGHRS and CDR2 YFSETQ. CDR3 length equals 16 residues.

In its sample, this clone was seen once. V gene TRBV5-1 combines with J gene TRBJ1-1; TRBD1 matches 8 bases. The CDR3 runs to 13 residues. V lost 3 bases to trimming and J lost 5 bases; unmatched junction nucleotides: 3. The germline V gene encodes CDR1 SGHRS and CDR2 YFSETQ. The chain's CDR3 is CASSYRDRTEAFF. The CDR3 DNA reads TGCGCCAGCAGCTACCGGGACAGGACTGAAGCTTTCTTT.

This rearrangement joins TRBV9 to TRBJ2-3; 9 nucleotides agree with TRBD2. V was pared by 4 bases and J by 3 bases, with 6 bases of the junction left unmatched. Germline loops: CDR1 SGDLS, CDR2 YYNGEE. The CDR3 runs to 15 residues. CDR3 coding DNA: TGTGCCAGCAGCCCGGGAACTAGCGGGACAGATACGCAGTATTTT. As protein: CASSPGTSGTDTQYF.

J is TRBJ2-1 and V is TRBV9; a weak D match, TRBD2 (6 bases). Trimming took 4 bases from V and 4 from J, leaving 15 bases between them. Germline values: CDR1 SGDLS, CDR2 YYNGEE. This CDR3 region has 15 residues. The CDR3 sequence is CASSPVIAEYNEQFF. The CDR3 bases are TGTGCCAGCAGCCCTGTGATAGCGGAGTACAATGAGCAGTTCTTC.

This clone was observed once. CDR3 DNA sequence: TGTGCCAGCAGGACAGGGAACTACAATGAGCAGTTCTTC. Translated: CASRTGNYNEQFF. The chain carries TRBV2 and TRBJ2-1; 7 nucleotides agree with TRBD1. Losses at the gene ends were 6 bases for V and 3 bases for J; bases not matched to a gene: 2. The CDR3 sequence is 13 residues long. Germline assignment: CDR1 SNHLY and CDR2 FYNNEI.

This rearrangement joins TRBV11-3 to TRBJ2-1; 12 bases are a match to TRBD2. This CDR3 has 16 amino acids. Germline loops: CDR1 SGHNT, CDR2 YENEEA. V lost 4 bases and J lost 5; bases outside the gene matches: 6. The CDR3 sequence is CASSSGTSGHHNEQFF. In DNA form, the CDR3 reads TGTGCCAGCAGCTCGGGGACTAGCGGGCATCACAATGAGCAGTTCTTC.

The rearrangement links TRBV14 to TRBJ2-3, with unresolved D. Germline V lookup: CDR1 SGHDN, CDR2 FVKESK. Trimming took 1 base from V and 2 from J, leaving 7 bases between them. The CDR3 consists of 14 residues. Here the CDR3 DNA reads TGTGCCAGCAGCCAAGGACTTCCCACAGATACGCAGTATTTT. It encodes CASSQGLPTDTQYF. The whole variable domain, remainder taken from reference TRBV14 and TRBJ2-3, is EAGVTQFPSHSVIEKGQTVTLRCDPISGHDNLYWYRRVMGKEIKFLLHFVKESKQDESGMPNNRFLAERTGGTYSTLKVQPAELEDSGVYFCASSQGLPTDTQYFGPGTRLTVL.

This clone occurred a few times. The V and J genes are TRBV5-8 and TRBJ2-7; D is uncertain. V was cut by 4 bases and J by 1 base, with 6 bases left in between. This CDR3 region has 12 residues. Looked up from germline, CDR1 is SGHTS and CDR2 is YDEGEE. DNA of the CDR3: TGTGCCAGCAGCCTTTCGTCCTACGAGCAGTACTTC. Translation gives CASSLSSYEQYF.

In its sample, this clone was seen a few times. The chain links TRBV30 to TRBJ1-5; D gene ambiguous. Trimming took 3 bases from V and 0 from J, leaving 6 bases between them. CDR1 GTSNPN and CDR2 SVGIG come from the germline V gene (reference sequence). The CDR3 length is 13 residues. The CDR3 sequence is CAWRRDSNQPQHF. DNA for the CDR3: TGTGCCTGGAGAAGAGATAGCAATCAGCCCCAGCATTTT.

This clone has more than one count but fewer than ten. The V and J genes are TRBV7-7 and TRBJ2-5; perhaps TRBD1 as D (6 bases). Between the trimmed V and J ends, which lost 5 bases and 7 bases, there was a span of 11 bases. The CDR3 is made up of 12 amino acids. CDR1 and CDR2 from the germline V gene are SSHAT and FNYEAQ (reference sequence). In DNA, the CDR3 is TGTGCCAGCAGCCCTCGAGGGGGGACCCAGTACTTC. This gives the protein CASSPRGGTQYF.

The chain is built from TRBV27 and TRBJ2-7; TRBD1 matches 9 bases. V was clipped by 6 bases and J by 5 bases; unmatched bases: 11. The CDR3 length is 15 residues. Germline V lookup: CDR1 MNHEY, CDR2 SMNVEV (reference sequence). CDR3: CASSTTGGGHDEQYF. In DNA, the CDR3 is TGTGCCAGCAGCACCACAGGGGGCGGTCACGACGAGCAGTACTTC.

V gene TRBV19 combines with J gene TRBJ2-6; 10 bases map to TRBD1. Germline values: CDR1 LNHDA, CDR2 SQIVND (reference sequence). This CDR3 has 21 residues. V lost 6 bases to trimming and J lost 3 bases; unmatched junction nucleotides: 20. The CDR3 sequence is CASRKPGQGIPRGHGANVLTF. As DNA, the CDR3 is TGTGCCAGTAGAAAGCCGGGACAGGGGATCCCCCGGGGTCATGGGGCCAACGTCCTGACTTTC.

V gene TRBV6-6 combines with J gene TRBJ1-3, with TRBD1 identical over 11 bases. Germline CDR1 and CDR2: MNHNY and SVGAGI (reference sequence). This CDR3 spans 16 amino acids. V shed 6 bases and J 0 bases; nucleotides not matched to a gene: 4. The CDR3 is CASSPGTGGSGNTIYF. The CDR3 DNA follows: TGTGCCAGCAGCCCCGGGACAGGGGGCTCTGGAAACACCATATATTTT.

This clone was seen only a few times. This chain links TRBV19 with TRBJ2-7, with TRBD2 matching over 11 bases. This CDR3 contains 18 residues. Trimming cost V 4 bases and J 2 bases; bases outside gene matches: 13. Germline CDR1 reads LNHDA; CDR2 reads SQIVND (reference sequence). Written as DNA, the CDR3 is TGTGCCAGTAGTACCTCCGGGACTAGCGGCATTTTCCCCTACGAGCAGTACTTC. Translation: CASSTSGTSGIFPYEQYF.

This chain uses TRBV9 with TRBJ1-1, with 9 bases lining up with TRBD1. Germline V gene data show CDR1 as SGDLS and CDR2 as YYNGEE. J was trimmed by 1 base and V by 0 bases; bases with no gene match: 13. CDR3 size: 19 residues. As DNA, the CDR3 is TGTGCCAGCAGCGTAGAAGGGGCCGGGACAGGGACGGAGAACACTGAAGCTTTCTTT. Protein product: CASSVEGAGTGTENTEAFF.

The V gene is TRBV19, the J gene TRBJ2-7; TRBD2 agrees at 8 bases. V shed 5 bases and J 2 bases; nucleotides not matched to a gene: 5. Germline loops: CDR1 LNHDA, CDR2 SQIVND (reference sequence). CDR3 length equals 14 residues. CDR3 amino acids: CASSRAGVTYEQYF. DNA for the CDR3: TGTGCCAGTAGTCGAGCGGGGGTTACCTACGAGCAGTACTTC.

The chain combines TRBV4-2 with TRBJ2-5, with 10 bases identical to TRBD2. The germline V gene encodes CDR1 LGHNA and CDR2 YNFKEQ. V dropped 2 bases and J dropped 3; count of bases not matched to a gene: 3. The CDR3 is made up of 15 amino acids. CDR3 sequence (DNA): TGTGCCAGCAGCCAACAACTAGCGGGAAAAGAGACCCAGTACTTC. Its protein product is CASSQQLAGKETQYF.

This sequence joins TRBV11-3 and TRBJ2-1; 10 bases line up with TRBD2. Germline loops: CDR1 SGHNT, CDR2 YENEEA. J gave up 10 bases and V 5 bases, and 11 bases lay outside the gene matches. The CDR3 extends over 15 amino acids. The CDR3, as DNA: TGTGCCAGCAGCCCCCTAGCGGGGGCCCAGATGGAGCAGTTCTTC. It encodes CASSPLAGAQMEQFF.

This clone was counted only a few times. The gene calls are TRBV19 and TRBJ1-2; D remains unclear. The CDR3 extends over 13 amino acids. Germline lookup yields CDR1 LNHDA and CDR2 SQIVND (reference sequence). V was cut by 7 bases and J by 0 bases, with 9 bases left in between. The CDR3 DNA reads TGTGCCAGTATGGGGAGGACTAACTATGGCTACACCTTC. Amino acids: CASMGRTNYGYTF. Together with reference TRBV19 and TRBJ1-2, the CDR3 gives the full variable domain: DGGITQSPKYLFRKEGQNVTLSCEQNLNHDAMYWYRQDPGQGLRLIYYSQIVNDFQKGDIAEGYSVSREKKESFPLTVTSAQKNPTAFYLCASMGRTNYGYTFGSGTRLTVV.

V is TRBV7-2 and J is TRBJ1-5; no firm D call. In germline, CDR1 is SGHTA, CDR2 FQGNSA. There are 17 residues in the CDR3. V lost 2 bases to trimming and J lost 0 bases, with 14 bases between them. In DNA form, the CDR3 reads TGTGCCAGCAGCTTAAGAACAGCCCCTTATAGCAATCAGCCCCAGCATTTT. This translates into CASSLRTAPYSNQPQHF.

This clone was recorded a few times. The chain has TRBV19 and TRBJ2-7; tentatively, D is TRBD2 (5 bases). V was shortened by 5 bases and J by 4 bases, with 15 bases between the two germline ends. CDR3 length: 14 amino acids. CDR1 is LNHDA, CDR2 SQIVND, per germline (reference sequence). This CDR3 reads CASSPGLSLYEQYF. In DNA, the CDR3 is TGTGCCAGTAGTCCTGGACTCAGCCTATACGAGCAGTACTTC.

The J gene is TRBJ1-2, the V gene TRBV18; D is possibly TRBD1 (6 bases). Germline CDR1 is KGHSH and CDR2 is LQKENI. V was cut by 8 bases and J by 6 bases, with 16 bases left in between. The CDR3 has 13 amino acids. CDR3 sequence (DNA): TGTGCCAGCACTGGGAACAGGGAGAATGGCTACACCTTC. Its translation is CASTGNRENGYTF.

This clone occurred once. CDR3 amino acids: CASSFRTGAYNEQFF. As DNA, the CDR3 is TGCGCCAGCAGCTTCCGAACAGGGGCCTACAATGAGCAGTTCTTC. V gene TRBV5-1 combines with J gene TRBJ2-1; 7 nucleotides align to TRBD1. The CDR3 extends over 15 amino acids. In germline, CDR1 is SGHRS, CDR2 YFSETQ. The J segment lost 2 bases and the V segment lost 2 bases, leaving 4 bases of the junction unmatched.

This clone occurred a few times. The rearrangement uses TRBV30 and TRBJ1-2; 7 bases map to TRBD1. Germline assignment: CDR1 GTSNPN and CDR2 SVGIG (reference sequence). Germline trimming cut 4 bases from V and 7 bases from J; bases unmatched to any gene: 6. This CDR3 has 12 amino acids. This CDR3 reads CAWKGGTVGYTF. The CDR3 coding sequence is TGTGCCTGGAAAGGGGGGACAGTTGGCTACACCTTC.

The chain combines TRBV7-3 with TRBJ2-1; 14 nucleotides line up with TRBD2. Germline V gene data show CDR1 as SGHTA and CDR2 as FQGTGA. This CDR3 contains 18 residues. Unmatched junction bases numbered 11, after V lost 4 bases and J lost 6 bases. The CDR3 DNA is TGTGCCAGCAGCTCCCCGGGACTAGCGGGGGCGAAAGCCAATGAGCAGTTCTTC. Its translation is CASSSPGLAGAKANEQFF.

J is TRBJ2-7 and V is TRBV5-8; 9 positions match TRBD1. The CDR3 length is 14 residues. From germline, CDR1 is SGHTS and CDR2 YDEGEE. Trimming removed 3 bases from V and 2 bases from J; junction bases left unmatched: 3. In DNA, the CDR3 is TGTGCCAGCAGCTCTGGACAGGGGACCTACGAGCAGTACTTC. It is translated as CASSSGQGTYEQYF. The full variable domain, in which reference TRBV5-8 and TRBJ2-7 provide the parts outside the CDR3, is EAGVTQSPTHLIKTRGQQATLRCSPISGHTSVYWYQQALGLGLQFLLWYDEGEERNRGNFPPRFSGRQFPNYSSELNVNALELEDSALYLCASSSGQGTYEQYFGPGTRLTVT.

V gene TRBV6-1 combines with J gene TRBJ2-5, with TRBD2 matching 11 bases. CDR1 and CDR2 (germline): MNHNS, SASEGT. V gave up 7 bases and J gave up 4 bases; unmatched junction bases: 5. CDR3 length: 14 residues. The CDR3 here is CASNLAGGRETQYF. CDR3 in DNA: TGTGCCAGCAATCTAGCGGGGGGACGAGAGACCCAGTACTTC.